The clone carrying this T cell receptor beta chain showed up just once. Its antigen remains unidentified. The data were obtained in a study of CD8+ T cells in alopecia areata. Study observations and caveats: An increase in clonality over normal scalp was evident in lesional scalp, especially alopecia totalis/universalis. Association of baseline CD8+ expansion with response is uncertain owing to one nonresponder.

Stated treatment: oral pan-JAK inhibitor, 5-10 mg twice daily. Peripheral blood samples and lesional scalp punch biopsies were obtained from alopecia areata patients. Investigators sorted PBMCs to obtain both CD4+ and CD8+ T cells. The junction had 5 bases not matched to a gene; V was cut back by 3 bases and J by 7 bases. This CDR3 is 14 amino acids long. Germline assignment: CDR1 SGHRS and CDR2 YFSETQ. Sequencing used cDNA as its template, made by extracting RNA and reverse transcribing it. Sequencing used immunoSEQ multiplex PCR; TCRdb keeps in-frame clones, though not all of them. Among 120,000 or so clones listed, over 60% were seen once.

The rearrangement links TRBV5-1 to TRBJ1-2; TRBD1 aligns across 11 bases. The sample here was CD4+ T cells sorted from blood, taken at week 4, from a patient treated with tofacitinib. The sequence came from a human donor with alopecia areata. This CDR3 is CASSSGTGGGGYTF. CDR3 nucleotides: TGCGCCAGCAGCTCCGGGACAGGGGGAGGTGGCTACACCTTC.